The entry below describes one T cell receptor beta chain. As yet, its antigen is unknown. These data come from a study of radiotherapy plus CTLA-4 blockade in lung cancer. General study points: The best predictor of response was reported to be early blood T cell clone dynamics, with interferon-beta.

Data came from immunoSEQ multiplex PCR; TCRdb stores just in-frame clones and leaves some out. Of roughly 39,000 clones listed, about 80% are singletons. CDR1 is KGHSH and CDR2 is LQKENI in the germline V gene. V shed 4 bases and J shed 6 bases, with 9 bases lying between them. The CDR3 is made up of 12 amino acids. Treatment of patients with chemo-refractory metastatic non-small-cell lung cancer consisted of focal radiation plus CTLA-4 blockade with ipilimumab. Sequenced here: peripheral blood, sampled from a patient treated with radiotherapy plus ipilimumab. The chain joins TRBV18 to TRBJ1-1; D not resolved. The receptor was isolated from a human donor with non-small cell lung cancer who had stable disease on radiotherapy plus ipilimumab. The CDR3 loop is CASSRGRPEAFF. The DNA of the CDR3 is TGTGCCAGCTCACGCGGGAGGCCTGAAGCTTTCTTT.